This T cell receptor (beta chain) derives from a study of T-cell memory formation after mild COVID-19 listed by TCRdb under 2021. For the study in its entirety: TCR sequence clusters from the two donors were largely donor specific. In a couple of donors, T-cell clones that expanded and contracted after mild COVID-19 were followed by sequencing TCRalpha and TCRbeta repertoires longitudinally. The cohort was made up of two young adult volunteers, one female and one male, who were previously healthy.

A note on this clonotype: This clone's antigen is unknown. Per-base qualities were not stored, and no clone one base away is much larger.

The V end loses 5 bases and the J end loses 7 bases, and a stretch of 15 bases separates them. According to the germline V gene, CDR1 reads SGHTA and CDR2 reads FQGTGA. CDR3 length: 14 amino acids, cysteine to phenylalanine. Of the read, only the CDR3 DNA is kept; its 42 bases are in frame from base 1. Ficoll-Paque density gradient centrifugation was used to isolate PBMCs. Beyond this particular receptor, the publication reports: The detection of some responding clones in pre-infection memory suggests that pre-existing cross-reactive memory T cells joined the SARS-CoV-2 response. The second-wave clones that peaked on day 37 were not confirmed to be SARS-CoV-2 specific. Clones contracting from day 15 to 85 had balanced CD4/CD8 phenotypes, while a second wave expanding from day 15 to 37 was biased towards CD4+. Contracting CD4+ clones were located mainly in the CM and EM memory subsets, whereas CD8+ clones were found to be enriched in EMRA. Only two mild cases were covered by the study, and larger cohorts that include severe cases with pre-infection samples were considered necessary.

Sequencer: Illumina NovaSeq 6000. Using 5'RACE with constant-segment primers, TCRalpha and TCRbeta cDNA libraries were constructed, with sample barcodes and unique molecular identifiers added in the process. RNA was extracted from every sample with Trizol reagent. Amplification of the libraries took two PCR steps, and the second step added a second sample barcode plus Illumina TruSeq adapters. The libraries were sequenced on an Illumina NovaSeq using 2 x 150 bp paired-end reads. The original pipeline was this. The reads were demultiplexed and collapsed into UMI-guided consensus sequences using migec v1.2.7. With mixcr v2.1.11, UMI consensuses were aligned to TRA and TRB V and J templates and assembled into clonotypes. Clonotypes were classified as expanded or contracted when called significant by both edgeR and NoisET, with noise models trained on biological replicates. For edgeR calls, a false discovery rate-adjusted p below 0.01 and a log2 fold-change threshold of 1 were applied. As an exploratory analysis of dynamics, PCA with hierarchical clustering was applied to max-normalized trajectories of the 1000 most abundant clonotypes. Each responding clone was given a CD4 or CD8 phenotype based on the CD4+ and CD8+ repertoires, which had been sequenced separately. TCRdb trimmed public reads at Q25 via fastp, called clones via MiXCR and kept in-frame beta chains. Rows matching on CDR3 protein sequence are summarized as one entry with the most common DNA and genes. These V and J calls derive from TCRdb rather than the authors' analysis. Present in this sample are 80,000 to 95,000 distinct CDR3 sequences, about 23% of which were seen just once. The ten largest clones add up to approximately 45% of the sample.

The source material was PBMCs or a T cell subset sorted from them (not recorded which). This chain joins TRBV7-3 to TRBJ2-1; TRBD2 might be the D gene, on 7 matching bases. This receptor was identified in a man between 18 and 29 years old who had mild COVID-19 (a few samples of this study predate the infection). The sample titles of this study are shuffled in the database, so cell type and time point are left out; the donor was told from shared clones. The CDR3 region has the sequence CASSPTEGGNEQFF. The sequenced DNA: TGTGCCAGCAGCCCCACAGAGGGGGGGAATGAGCAGTTCTTC.